Presented here are 13 T cell receptor beta chains from one specimen sequenced in a study of T-cell reconstitution after alpha-beta-depleted transplantation in children. As it was prepared, the TCRbeta library received unique molecular identifiers. TCRdb reprocessed the PCR reads via MiXCR and lists one record per CDR3 protein. The sample shows approximately 270,000 distinct CDR3 sequences, more than 8% of them seen only once. This material consisted of PBMCs from the stem cell graft donor, taken from the stem cell graft. The receptor source for this set is a human donor who donated a stem cell graft to a child with SCID.

This clonotype occurred a few times. V is TRBV10-3 and J is TRBJ1-2, with D tentatively TRBD1 (6 bases). V was trimmed by 10 bases and J by 4 bases, leaving 22 bases between them. CDR1 is ENHRY, CDR2 SYGVKD, per germline. The CDR3 runs 15 residues. The CDR3 region has the DNA TGTGCCACCGCCGCGGCCCGGGACACGTTCTATGGCTACACCTTC. This encodes CATAAARDTFYGYTF.

This clonotype showed up just a few times. The rearrangement uses TRBV5-1 and TRBJ1-2; weak D call: TRBD1 (6 bases). CDR1 and CDR2 from the germline V gene are SGHRS and YFSETQ. This CDR3 is built from 14 residues. V lost 0 bases, J lost 5 bases, and 11 bases lay in between. CDR3 loop: CASSLGDTGYGYTF. DNA of the CDR3: TGCGCCAGCAGCTTGGGGGACACGGGATATGGCTACACCTTC.

The chain employs TRBV7-8 and TRBJ1-1; no definite D call. Deletions cut 1 base from V and 4 bases from J, with 16 bases between. The CDR3 covers 16 residues. Looked up from germline, CDR1 is SGHVS and CDR2 is FQNEAQ. CDR3 sequence: CASSLVYPGSGTEAFF. In nucleotides, the CDR3 is TGTGCCAGCAGCTTAGTTTACCCAGGCTCGGGCACTGAAGCTTTCTTT.

The table lists this clonotype with a few counts. The rearrangement links TRBV3-1 to TRBJ1-5, with D perhaps matching TRBD1 (5 bases). The germline CDR1 and CDR2 sequences are LGHDT and YNNKEL (reference sequence). The V end lost 4 bases, the J end lost 6 bases, and 10 bases lay between the germline ends. CDR3 length: 13 residues. This CDR3 reads CASSLDIGQPQHF. The CDR3 DNA reads as TGTGCCAGCAGCCTGGACATCGGTCAGCCCCAGCATTTT.

The V and J genes are TRBV12-5 and TRBJ2-3, with D possibly TRBD2 on 7 matching bases. The ends were cut back, 2 bases at V and 0 bases at J, with 15 bases in the middle. This CDR3 comprises 17 residues. Germline lookup yields CDR1 LGHNT and CDR2 FRNRAP. CDR3 in amino acids: CASGLRGAGYSTDTQYF. The CDR3 DNA sequence: TGTGCTAGTGGTTTGCGGGGGGCCGGATATAGCACAGATACGCAGTATTTT.

This clonotype was counted only a few times. The chain links TRBV10-3 to TRBJ2-7; 9 nucleotides line up with TRBD2. Per germline, CDR1 ENHRY and CDR2 SYGVKD. The trim removed 3 bases at V and 2 bases at J, leaving 17 bases unmatched. CDR3 length: 19 amino acids. The CDR3, as DNA: TGTGCCATCAGTGATCAGGGACACCCTAGTAGCGGGGGCACCTACGAGCAGTACTTC. Residues: CAISDQGHPSSGGTYEQYF.

This clonotype has a handful of counts. CDR3 in amino acids: CASSTTGVWSTEAFF. CDR3 nucleotides: TGTGCCAGTAGTACTACAGGGGTCTGGAGCACTGAAGCTTTCTTT. The V call is TRBV19, the J call TRBJ1-1; 7 nucleotides line up with TRBD1. This CDR3 spans 15 amino acids. Germline CDR1 is LNHDA and CDR2 is SQIVND (reference sequence). J lost 4 bases, V lost 4 bases, and 9 bases had no gene match.

This clonotype was detected only a few times. The chain links TRBV5-6 to TRBJ2-6; D might be TRBD2 (5 bases). Germline-derived CDR1 and CDR2 are SGHDT and YYEEEE. Trimming took 4 bases from V and 0 from J, leaving 11 bases between them. The CDR3 consists of 16 residues. In DNA form, the CDR3 reads TGTGCCAGCAGCCTCCAGAGGGACTCTGGGGCCAACGTCCTGACTTTC. Its translation: CASSLQRDSGANVLTF.

This clonotype came up a few times. This rearrangement joins TRBV16 to TRBJ1-5; TRBD1 is a possible D gene (5 bases). The CDR3 is 14 residues long. The V end was cut by 7 bases, the J end by 11 bases, with 21 bases between. CDR1 KGHSY and CDR2 FQNENV come from the germline V gene. For the CDR3, the DNA is TGTGCCAGCACCAGCACGACGGGGCCATCGGCCCAGCATTTT. Translation: CASTSTTGPSAQHF.

This clonotype has only a few counts. DNA of the CDR3: TGTGCCAGCAGTTACTCGAAAGGGTTCTACGAGCAGTACTTC. Its translation: CASSYSKGFYEQYF. The chain links TRBV6-5 to TRBJ2-7, with D hard to call. V was pared by 0 bases and J by 3 bases, with 9 bases between. CDR1 and CDR2 (germline): MNHEY, SVGAGI. This CDR3 has 14 residues.

Ten or more counts support this clonotype. This chain uses TRBV6-2 or TRBV6-3 with TRBJ2-5; 11 nucleotides align to TRBD2. Germline V CDR1 and CDR2: MNHEY, SVGEGT. J lost 1 base, V lost 3 bases, and 4 bases had no gene match. The CDR3 consists of 16 residues. DNA for the CDR3: TGTGCCAGCAGTTATCCCGGGACTAGCGGCCAAGAGACCCAGTACTTC. Amino acids: CASSYPGTSGQETQYF.

This clonotype has ten or more counts. As DNA, the CDR3 is TGTGCCAGCAGCCGTACAGGGAATGAGCAGTTCTTC. Its protein is CASSRTGNEQFF. V usage is TRBV12-3 or TRBV12-4 and J usage is TRBJ2-1; weak D call: TRBD1 (6 bases). The V end lost 6 bases, the J end lost 7 bases, and 10 bases lay between the germline ends. The CDR3 length is 12 residues.

This chain connects TRBV12-3 or TRBV12-4 to TRBJ2-2; 8 bases align to TRBD1. The V and J ends lost 11 bases and 2 bases, in that order; junction bases with no gene match: 7. The CDR3 runs 14 residues. CDR3: CAGRQGTNTGELFF. The DNA of the CDR3 is TGTGCCGGCCGACAGGGGACCAACACCGGGGAGCTGTTTTTT.